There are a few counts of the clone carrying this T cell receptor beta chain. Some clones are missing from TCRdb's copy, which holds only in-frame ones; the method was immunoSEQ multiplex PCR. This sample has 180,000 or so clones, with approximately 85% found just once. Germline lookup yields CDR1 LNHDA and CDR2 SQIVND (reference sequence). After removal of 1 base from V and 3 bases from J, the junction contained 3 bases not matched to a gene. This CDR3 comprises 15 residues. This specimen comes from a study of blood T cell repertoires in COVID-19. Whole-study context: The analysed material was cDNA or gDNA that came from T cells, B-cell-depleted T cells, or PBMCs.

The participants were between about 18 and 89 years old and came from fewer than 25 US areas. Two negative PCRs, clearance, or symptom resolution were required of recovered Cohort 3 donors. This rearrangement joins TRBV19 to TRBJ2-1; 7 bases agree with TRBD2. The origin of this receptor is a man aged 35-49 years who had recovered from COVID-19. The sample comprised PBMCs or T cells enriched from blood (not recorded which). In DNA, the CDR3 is TGTGCCAGTAGTATAGCGGGGGGAGACTACAATGAGCAGTTCTTC. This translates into CASSIAGGDYNEQFF.